This TCR beta chain was captured in a study of shared T cell receptors in the human thymus. Trimming cost V 2 bases and J 8 bases, with 12 bases left between them. Looked up from germline, CDR1 is MRHNA and CDR2 is SNTAGT. The CDR3 is 14 amino acids. The method was immunoSEQ multiplex PCR; TCRdb's version includes in-frame clones alone and lacks a portion of them. Among around 730,000 clones listed, 80% to 90% were seen once. These data are also associated with another study on human thymus T cells.

The V and J genes are TRBV6-4 and TRBJ2-2; D ambiguous. The TCR sequence derives from a girl under three years old with a congenital heart defect. The sequenced material came from thymocytes. The CDR3 DNA is TGTGCCAGCAGTGACACGTCCAGGTCAGGGGAGCTGTTTTTT. It specifies CASSDTSRSGELFF.